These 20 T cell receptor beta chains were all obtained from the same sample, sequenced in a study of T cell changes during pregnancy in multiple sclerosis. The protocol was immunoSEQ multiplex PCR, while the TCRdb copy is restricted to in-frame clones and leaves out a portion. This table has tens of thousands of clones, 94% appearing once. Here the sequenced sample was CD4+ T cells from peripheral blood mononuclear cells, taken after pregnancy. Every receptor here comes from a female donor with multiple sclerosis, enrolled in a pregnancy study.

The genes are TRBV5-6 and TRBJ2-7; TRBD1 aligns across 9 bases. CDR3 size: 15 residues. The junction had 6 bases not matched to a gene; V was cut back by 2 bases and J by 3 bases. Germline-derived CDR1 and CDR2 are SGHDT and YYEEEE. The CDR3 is CASSFRDREFYEQYF. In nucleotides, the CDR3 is TGTGCCAGCAGCTTCCGGGACAGGGAGTTCTACGAGCAGTACTTC.

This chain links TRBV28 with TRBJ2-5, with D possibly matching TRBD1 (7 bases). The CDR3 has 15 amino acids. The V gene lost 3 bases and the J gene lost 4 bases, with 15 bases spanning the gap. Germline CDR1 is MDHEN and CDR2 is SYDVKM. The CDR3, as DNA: TGTGCCAGCAGTTTGTCCAGGGGGGAACGAGAGACCCAGTACTTC. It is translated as CASSLSRGERETQYF.

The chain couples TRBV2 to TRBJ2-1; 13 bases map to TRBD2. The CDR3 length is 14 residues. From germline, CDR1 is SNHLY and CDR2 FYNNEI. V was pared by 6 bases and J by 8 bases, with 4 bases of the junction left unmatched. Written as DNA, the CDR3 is TGTGCCAGCAGACTAGCGGGAGGGCCCTATGAGCAGTTCTTC. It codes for CASRLAGGPYEQFF. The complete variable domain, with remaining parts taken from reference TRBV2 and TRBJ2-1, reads EPEVTQTPSHQVTQMGQEVILRCVPISNHLYFYWYRQILGQKVEFLVSFYNNEISEKSEIFDDQFSVERPDGSNFTLKIRSTKLEDSAMYFCASRLAGGPYEQFFGPGTRLTVL.

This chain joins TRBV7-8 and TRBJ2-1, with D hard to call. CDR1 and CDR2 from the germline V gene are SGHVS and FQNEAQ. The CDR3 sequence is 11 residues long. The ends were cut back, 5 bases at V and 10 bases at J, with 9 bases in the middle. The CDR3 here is CASSGTDEQFF. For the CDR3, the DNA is TGTGCCAGCAGCGGAACAGACGAGCAGTTCTTC. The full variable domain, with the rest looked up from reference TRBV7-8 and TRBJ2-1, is GAGVSQSPRYKVAKRGQDVALRCDPISGHVSLFWYQQALGQGPEFLTYFQNEAQLDKSGLPSDRFFAERPEGSVSTLKIQRTQQEDSAVYLCASSGTDEQFFGPGTRLTVL.

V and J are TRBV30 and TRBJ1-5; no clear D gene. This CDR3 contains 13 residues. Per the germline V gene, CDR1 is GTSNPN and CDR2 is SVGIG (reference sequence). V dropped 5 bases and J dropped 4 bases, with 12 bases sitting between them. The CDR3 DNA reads TGTGCCTGGGCCGACGGGATAAATCAGCCCCAGCATTTT. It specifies CAWADGINQPQHF.

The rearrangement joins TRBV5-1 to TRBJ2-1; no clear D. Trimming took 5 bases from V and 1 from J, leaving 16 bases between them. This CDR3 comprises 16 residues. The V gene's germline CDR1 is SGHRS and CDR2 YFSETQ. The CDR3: CASRKLELQSYNEQFF. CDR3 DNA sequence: TGCGCCAGCAGAAAGTTAGAACTTCAATCCTACAATGAGCAGTTCTTC.

The chain's CDR3 is CASSFGLAGGLPYNEQFF. The DNA of the CDR3 is TGTGCCAGCAGTTTCGGACTAGCGGGAGGACTGCCCTACAATGAGCAGTTCTTC. The rearrangement joins TRBV27 to TRBJ2-1, with 14 bases fitting TRBD2. This CDR3 spans 18 amino acids. Per the germline V gene, CDR1 is MNHEY and CDR2 is SMNVEV (reference sequence). The ends lost 3 bases at V and 2 bases at J; junction bases unmatched: 6.

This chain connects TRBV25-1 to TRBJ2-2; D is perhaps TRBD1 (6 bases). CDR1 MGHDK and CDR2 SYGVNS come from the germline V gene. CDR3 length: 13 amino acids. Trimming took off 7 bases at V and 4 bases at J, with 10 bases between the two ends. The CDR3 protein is CASNRDLTGELFF. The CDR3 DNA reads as TGTGCCAGCAACAGGGACCTCACCGGGGAGCTGTTTTTT.

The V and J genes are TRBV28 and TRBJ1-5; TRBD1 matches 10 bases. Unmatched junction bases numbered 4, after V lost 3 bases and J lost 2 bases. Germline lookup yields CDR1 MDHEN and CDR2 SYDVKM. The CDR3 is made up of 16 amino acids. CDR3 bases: TGTGCCAGCAGTTTGGAGACAGGGGGCGGCAATCAGCCCCAGCATTTT. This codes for CASSLETGGGNQPQHF.

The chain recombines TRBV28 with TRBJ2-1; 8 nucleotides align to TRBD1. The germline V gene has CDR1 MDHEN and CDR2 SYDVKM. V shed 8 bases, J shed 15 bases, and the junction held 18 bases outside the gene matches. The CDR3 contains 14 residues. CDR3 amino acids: CASHGQGAVREGFF. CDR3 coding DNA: TGTGCCAGCCATGGGCAGGGGGCTGTCCGAGAGGGGTTCTTC.

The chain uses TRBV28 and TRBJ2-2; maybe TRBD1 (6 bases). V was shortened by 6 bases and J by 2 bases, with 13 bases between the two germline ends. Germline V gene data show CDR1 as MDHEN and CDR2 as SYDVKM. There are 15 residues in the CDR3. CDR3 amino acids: CASSRTARNTGELFF. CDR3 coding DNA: TGTGCCAGCAGCCGGACAGCGAGAAACACCGGGGAGCTGTTTTTT.

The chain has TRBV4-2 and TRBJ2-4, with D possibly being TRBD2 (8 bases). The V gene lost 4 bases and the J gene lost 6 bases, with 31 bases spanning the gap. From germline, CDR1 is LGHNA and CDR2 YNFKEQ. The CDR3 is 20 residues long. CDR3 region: CASSLTYRTGTSGLTNIQYF. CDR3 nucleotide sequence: TGTGCCAGCAGCCTTACATACCGGACAGGTACTAGCGGTTTGACAAACATTCAGTACTTC.

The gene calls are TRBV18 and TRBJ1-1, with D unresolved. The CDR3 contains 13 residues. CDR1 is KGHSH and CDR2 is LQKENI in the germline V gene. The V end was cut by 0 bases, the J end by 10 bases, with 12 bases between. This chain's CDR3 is CASSPPLEGGAFF. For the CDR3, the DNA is TGTGCCAGCTCACCACCTCTTGAGGGAGGAGCTTTCTTT.

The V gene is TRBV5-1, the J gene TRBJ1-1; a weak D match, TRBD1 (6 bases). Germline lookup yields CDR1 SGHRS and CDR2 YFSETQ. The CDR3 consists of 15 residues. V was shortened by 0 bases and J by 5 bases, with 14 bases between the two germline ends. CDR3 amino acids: CASSLDTGLGTEAFF. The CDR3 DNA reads TGCGCCAGCAGCTTGGATACAGGGCTGGGGACTGAAGCTTTCTTT.

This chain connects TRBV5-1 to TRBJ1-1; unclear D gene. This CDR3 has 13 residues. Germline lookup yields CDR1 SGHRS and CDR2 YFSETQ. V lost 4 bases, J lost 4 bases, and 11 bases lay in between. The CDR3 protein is CASSPKGGTEAFF. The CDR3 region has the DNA TGCGCCAGCAGCCCGAAGGGAGGCACTGAAGCTTTCTTT. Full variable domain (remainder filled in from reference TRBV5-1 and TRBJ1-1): KAGVTQTPRYLIKTRGQQVTLSCSPISGHRSVSWYQQTPGQGLQFLFEYFSETQRNKGNFPGRFSGRQFSNSRSEMNVSTLELGDSALYLCASSPKGGTEAFFGQGTRLTVV.

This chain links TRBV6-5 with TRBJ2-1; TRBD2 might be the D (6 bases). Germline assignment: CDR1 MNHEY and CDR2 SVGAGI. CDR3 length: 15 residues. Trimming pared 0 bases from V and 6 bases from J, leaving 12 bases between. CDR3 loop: CASSYSTGRPNEQFF. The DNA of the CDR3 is TGTGCCAGCAGTTACTCGACCGGGAGACCCAATGAGCAGTTCTTC.

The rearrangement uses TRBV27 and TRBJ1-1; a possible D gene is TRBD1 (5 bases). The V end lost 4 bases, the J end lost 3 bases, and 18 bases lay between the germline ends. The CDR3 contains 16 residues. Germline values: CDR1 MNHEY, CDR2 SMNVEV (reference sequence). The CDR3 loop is CASSSRAGGAYTEAFF. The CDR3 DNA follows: TGTGCCAGCAGTTCTCGGGCAGGAGGGGCCTACACTGAAGCTTTCTTT.

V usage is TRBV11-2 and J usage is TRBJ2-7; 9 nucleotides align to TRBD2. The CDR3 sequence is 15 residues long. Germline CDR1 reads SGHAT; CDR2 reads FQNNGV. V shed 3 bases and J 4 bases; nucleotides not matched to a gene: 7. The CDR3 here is CASSFNVAGVYEQYF. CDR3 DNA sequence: TGTGCCAGCAGCTTTAATGTAGCGGGAGTATACGAGCAGTACTTC.

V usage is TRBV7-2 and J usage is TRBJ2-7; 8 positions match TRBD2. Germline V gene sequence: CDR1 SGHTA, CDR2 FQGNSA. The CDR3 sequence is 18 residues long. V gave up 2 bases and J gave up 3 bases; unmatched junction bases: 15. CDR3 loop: CASSLLPAFAGGNYEQYF. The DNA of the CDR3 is TGTGCCAGCAGCTTATTGCCCGCCTTTGCGGGAGGAAACTACGAGCAGTACTTC.

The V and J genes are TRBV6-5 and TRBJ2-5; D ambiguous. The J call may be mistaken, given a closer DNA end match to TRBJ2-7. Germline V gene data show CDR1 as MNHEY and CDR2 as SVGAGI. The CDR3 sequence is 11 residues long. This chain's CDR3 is CASSFEYEQYF. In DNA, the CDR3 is TGTGCCAGCAGTTTCGAGTACGAGCAGTACTTC.